The 27 T cell receptor beta chains below all came from one sample that was sequenced in a study of T cells in Graves' hyperthyroidism and ophthalmopathy. Amplification of TCR beta CDR3 regions was performed using RNA transcripts as template. Carried out on the TCR CDR3, a first-round RT-PCR used the HTBI primer set. TCRdb recomputed calls from the multiplex PCR reads with MiXCR, one row per CDR3 protein. The sample has hundreds of thousands of distinct CDR3 sequences; 20% to 25% are singletons. Input material: blood. The receptors derive from a man in his thirties or forties with Graves' ophthalmopathy.

A remark on this clonotype: At one of its ends the junction is not consistent with the germline gene, which may arise from a read error. This sequence joins TRBV6-4 and TRBJ2-7, with D unclear. Germline-derived CDR1 and CDR2 are MRHNA and SNTAGT. The CDR3 runs 13 residues. Written as DNA, the CDR3 is TGTGCCAGCAGTTACTCCTGGGCCTACGAGCAGTACTTC. This codes for CASSYSWAYEQYF.

For the CDR3, the DNA is TGTGCCACCAGTGATTTTAAAGAGACCCAGTACTTC. It codes for CATSDFKETQYF. The rearrangement joins TRBV24-1 to TRBJ2-5, with no clear D. The CDR3 consists of 12 residues. The ends were cut back, 1 base at V and 3 bases at J, with 2 bases in the middle. Germline V gives CDR1 KGHDR, CDR2 SFDVKD.

This clonotype was recorded at least ten times. The CDR3 DNA follows: TGTGCCACCAGCAGAGGACTTGCAGGGACTAGCGACGTCTACGAGCAGTACTTC. The encoded protein is CATSRGLAGTSDVYEQYF. V gene TRBV15 combines with J gene TRBJ2-7, with 10 bases fitting TRBD2. CDR1 is LNHNV and CDR2 is YYDKDF in the germline V gene (reference sequence). V shed 1 base, J shed 3 bases, and the junction held 12 bases outside the gene matches. The CDR3 has 18 amino acids.

The sample holds one count of this clonotype. The chain is built from TRBV27 and TRBJ2-7, with 9 bases that match TRBD1. Germline V gene data show CDR1 as MNHEY and CDR2 as SMNVEV (reference sequence). J was trimmed by 3 bases and V by 0 bases; bases with no gene match: 6. The CDR3 spans 16 residues. This CDR3 reads CASSLSTGTGSYEQYF. For the CDR3, the DNA is TGTGCCAGCAGTTTATCGACCGGGACAGGGAGCTACGAGCAGTACTTC.

This clonotype was seen a few times. This chain joins TRBV9 and TRBJ2-2; the D is unclear. CDR1 and CDR2 (germline): SGDLS, YYNGEE. The CDR3 totals 12 residues. V dropped 3 bases and J dropped 4 bases, with 4 bases sitting between them. In nucleotides, the CDR3 is TGTGCCAGCAGCGACAGCACCGGGGAGCTGTTTTTT. As protein: CASSDSTGELFF.

V and J are TRBV24-1 and TRBJ1-2; D remains ambiguous. The CDR3 extends over 15 amino acids. CDR1 KGHDR and CDR2 SFDVKD come from the germline V gene. Trimming shortened V by 3 bases and J by 4 bases, and 14 bases separated the two germline ends. Written as DNA, the CDR3 is TGTGCCACCAGTGATGAAGCTGACGGATCCTATGGCTACACCTTC. As protein: CATSDEADGSYGYTF.

The V gene is TRBV7-9, the J gene TRBJ2-3, with TRBD2 matching over 12 bases. Germline assignment: CDR1 SEHNR and CDR2 FQNEAQ (reference sequence). With V trimmed by 3 bases and J by 5 bases, 6 bases remained unmatched. This CDR3 spans 16 amino acids. The CDR3: CASSFWTSGNGDTQYF. The CDR3 bases are TGTGCCAGCAGCTTTTGGACTAGCGGGAATGGAGATACGCAGTATTTT.

This clonotype appeared a few times. V gene TRBV29-1 combines with J gene TRBJ2-7, with D perhaps TRBD1 (5 bases). CDR1 is SQVTM, CDR2 ANQGSEA, per germline. With 5 bases removed from V and 6 bases from J, the gap between germline ends came to 17 bases. The CDR3 spans 13 residues. DNA for the CDR3: TGCAGCGTTAGCACGGACATAGGTCTCGAGCAGTACTTC. This gives the protein CSVSTDIGLEQYF.

Comments on this clonotype: One end of the junction varies from germline; a read error may be responsible. The chain employs TRBV27 and TRBJ2-1; 9 nucleotides match TRBD1. Germline CDR1 is MNHEY and CDR2 is SMNVEV (reference sequence). The CDR3 length is 15 residues. Here the CDR3 reads CASSFRGQGGNKQFF. The CDR3 DNA is TGTGCCAGCAGTTTCCGGGGACAGGGCGGCAATAAGCAGTTCTTC.

The chain employs TRBV19 and TRBJ2-7, with TRBD2 as a possible D gene (6 bases). Germline V gene lookup returns CDR1 LNHDA and CDR2 SQIVND (reference sequence). CDR3 size: 15 residues. Trimming took off 3 bases at V and 4 bases at J, with 16 bases between the two ends. CDR3 DNA: TGTGCCAGTAGTATTGGAGGGTCTGGAGGATACGAGCAGTACTTC. This gives the protein CASSIGGSGGYEQYF. Looking up the rest from reference TRBV19 and TRBJ2-7 gives the full variable domain: DGGITQSPKYLFRKEGQNVTLSCEQNLNHDAMYWYRQDPGQGLRLIYYSQIVNDFQKGDIAEGYSVSREKKESFPLTVTSAQKNPTAFYLCASSIGGSGGYEQYFGPGTRLTVT.

This clonotype has ten or more counts. The J gene is TRBJ2-2, the V gene TRBV28, with 11 bases lining up with TRBD2. From germline, CDR1 is MDHEN and CDR2 SYDVKM. The junction had 0 bases not matched to a gene; V was cut back by 2 bases and J by 1 base. CDR3 size: 16 residues. CDR3 sequence (DNA): TGTGCCAGCAGTTTACTAGCGGGAGGGAACACCGGGGAGCTGTTTTTT. Protein: CASSLLAGGNTGELFF.

As regards this clonotype: The junction departs from the called germline gene at one end, perhaps through a read error. The chain carries TRBV2 and TRBJ2-5; D unclear. Germline V lookup: CDR1 SNHLY, CDR2 FYNNEI. CDR3 size: 13 residues. The CDR3 DNA sequence: TGTGCCAGCAGTGAATCCGTTAACCCCGCCGTGGACTTC. As protein: CASSESVNPAVDF.

This clonotype has a handful of counts. The chain employs TRBV14 and TRBJ2-7, with 10 bases fitting TRBD2. The junction had 7 bases not matched to a gene; V was cut back by 1 base and J by 7 bases. Germline CDR1 SGHDN, CDR2 FVKESK. The CDR3 extends over 15 amino acids. In nucleotides, the CDR3 is TGTGCCAGCAGCCAAGGTCCGGGACTAGCGAGGGAGCAGTACTTC. As protein: CASSQGPGLAREQYF.

This clonotype was seen ten or more times. The CDR3 region is CASSLGISGSTDTQYF. The CDR3, as DNA: TGTGCCAGCAGCTTAGGTATATCCGGGAGCACAGATACGCAGTATTTT. This chain connects TRBV11-2 to TRBJ2-3; D is ambiguous. Germline values: CDR1 SGHAT, CDR2 FQNNGV. The CDR3 has 16 amino acids. V lost 1 base, J lost 0 bases, and 11 bases lay in between.

The V and J genes are TRBV30 and TRBJ1-6, with no clear D. The V end lost 1 base, the J end lost 10 bases, and 14 bases lay between the germline ends. Germline-derived CDR1 and CDR2 are GTSNPN and SVGIG (reference sequence). CDR3 size: 14 residues. The CDR3 sequence: CAWSGSLKGSPLHF. CDR3 sequence (DNA): TGTGCCTGGAGTGGCAGCCTAAAGGGATCACCCCTCCACTTT.

This clonotype has a count of ten or more. The chain combines TRBV5-1 with TRBJ2-2, with 7 bases that match TRBD1. With V trimmed by 4 bases and J by 3 bases, 6 bases remained unmatched. CDR1 and CDR2 from the germline V gene are SGHRS and YFSETQ. The CDR3 covers 15 residues. The CDR3 loop is CASSPGQAYTGELFF. In nucleotides, the CDR3 is TGCGCCAGCAGCCCAGGACAGGCATACACCGGGGAGCTGTTTTTT.

This clonotype was counted ten times or more. This CDR3 is CASSSGRWETQYF. The CDR3 nucleotides are TGTGCCAGCAGTAGCGGGAGGTGGGAGACCCAGTACTTC. The chain carries TRBV2 and TRBJ2-5; 9 bases map to TRBD2. The CDR3 spans 13 residues. V trimming: 5 bases; J trimming: 5 bases; junction bases outside the gene matches: 3. Germline V gene data show CDR1 as SNHLY and CDR2 as FYNNEI.

This clonotype came up a few times. The chain links TRBV29-1 to TRBJ2-4, with D possibly matching TRBD1 (6 bases). V gave up 8 bases and J gave up 6 bases, with 17 bases separating them. CDR1 is SQVTM and CDR2 is ANQGSEA in the germline V gene. The length of the CDR3 is 13 residues. In DNA, the CDR3 is TGCAGCACTCGAGACCCGGACAGAAACATTCAGTACTTC. This codes for CSTRDPDRNIQYF.

This clonotype has a handful of counts. This chain links TRBV19 with TRBJ2-3; D is perhaps TRBD1 (6 bases). This CDR3 comprises 16 residues. The germline V gene has CDR1 LNHDA and CDR2 SQIVND (reference sequence). Trimming removed 4 bases from V and 2 bases from J, with 16 bases in between. This CDR3 is CASSNPQGTNTDTQYF. The CDR3 DNA is TGTGCCAGTAGTAACCCACAGGGAACGAACACAGATACGCAGTATTTT.

There are many counts of this clonotype. The rearrangement joins TRBV4-1 to TRBJ1-1; D not resolved. CDR1 and CDR2 from the germline V gene are MGHRA and YSYEKL. This CDR3 has 14 amino acids. V was trimmed by 4 bases and J by 4 bases, leaving 13 bases between them. The DNA of the CDR3 is TGCGCCAGCAGCCTAGAGATTGAAGGCACTGAAGCTTTCTTT. Translating it yields CASSLEIEGTEAFF.

This clonotype was detected a few times. This chain uses TRBV20-1 with TRBJ1-6; 8 bases align to TRBD1. The germline V gene has CDR1 DFQATT and CDR2 SNEGSKA (reference sequence). The CDR3 extends over 14 amino acids. V gave up 5 bases and J gave up 5 bases; unmatched junction bases: 5. The chain's CDR3 is CSAGGQGDNSPLHF. Here the CDR3 DNA reads TGCAGTGCTGGAGGACAGGGAGATAATTCACCCCTCCACTTT.

The V and J genes are TRBV10-1 and TRBJ2-3; tentative D call: TRBD1 (5 bases). V was pared by 5 bases and J by 1 base, with 7 bases between. CDR1 and CDR2 from the germline V gene are WNHNN and SYGVQD (reference sequence). This CDR3 is built from 13 residues. The CDR3 bases are TGCGCCAGCAGTAAAGGGGGCACAGATACGCAGTATTTT. Translated: CASSKGGTDTQYF.

CDR3 sequence reads: CSVTRRGSSYNEQFF. CDR3 bases: TGCAGTGTTACCCGAAGGGGGAGCTCCTACAATGAGCAGTTCTTC. V usage is TRBV20-1 and J usage is TRBJ2-1; maybe TRBD1 (6 bases). Trimming cost V 7 bases and J 0 bases, with 16 bases left between them. The CDR3 has 15 amino acids. Germline V gene sequence: CDR1 DFQATT, CDR2 SNEGSKA (reference sequence).

The gene calls are TRBV7-2 and TRBJ2-1, with D perhaps TRBD2 (5 bases). Germline lookup yields CDR1 SGHTA and CDR2 FQGNSA. Between the trimmed V and J ends, which lost 4 bases and 13 bases, there was a span of 14 bases. This CDR3 has 12 residues. The CDR3 loop is CASSWTDNRQFF. The CDR3 DNA sequence: TGTGCCAGCAGCTGGACTGACAACCGACAGTTCTTC. Using reference TRBV7-2 and TRBJ2-1 for the parts outside the CDR3, the full variable domain is GAGVSQSPSNKVTEKGKDVELRCDPISGHTALYWYRQSLGQGLEFLIYFQGNSAPDKSGLPSDRFSAERTGGSVSTLTIQRTQQEDSAVYLCASSWTDNRQFFGPGTRLTVL.

This clonotype was detected ten times or more. The chain uses TRBV6-1 and TRBJ2-1; 14 bases map to TRBD2. V was pared by 8 bases and J by 1 base, with 10 bases of the junction left unmatched. Germline V gives CDR1 MNHNS, CDR2 SASEGT. This CDR3 has 18 amino acids. DNA for the CDR3: TGTGCCAGCTCAAATAGAGGGACTAGCGGGAGTTCCTACAATGAGCAGTTCTTC. Translated: CASSNRGTSGSSYNEQFF.

This clonotype was seen a few times. The gene calls are TRBV19 and TRBJ1-1; D gene uncertain. V was shortened by 11 bases and J by 0 bases, with 13 bases between the two germline ends. The germline V gene has CDR1 LNHDA and CDR2 SQIVND (reference sequence). This CDR3 region has 13 residues. As DNA, the CDR3 is TGTGCCCTCCCAAAAGGCATGAACACTGAAGCTTTCTTT. Residues: CALPKGMNTEAFF.

J is TRBJ2-3 and V is TRBV3-1; 7 bases agree with TRBD1. The V gene end was trimmed by 1 base and the J gene end by 8 bases; junction bases not matched to a gene: 6. Per germline, CDR1 LGHDT and CDR2 YNNKEL (reference sequence). The CDR3 covers 14 residues. CDR3 coding DNA: TGTGCCAGCAGCCAAGTACAGGGGATCGGTACGCAGTATTTT. It specifies CASSQVQGIGTQYF.